The rows below give T cell receptor beta chains drawn from one sample of a study of blood T cell repertoires in COVID-19. The data were produced by immunoSEQ multiplex PCR, yet TCRdb's version contains in-frame clones alone and is incomplete. The data show 200,000 or so clones, under 90% seen once. Input material: peripheral blood. The receptors come from a woman aged 55 to 70 who had recovered from COVID-19. CDR3s include the opening cysteine and the closing phenylalanine or tryptophan. Fields, in order: D gene, V gene, J gene, clone size, CDR3 DNA, CDR3 protein. The D gene is left open where the match is weak. Not every row has a clone size; where given, it reads once, few, many or a size class.

>NA|TRBV6-5|TRBJ1-2|NA
TGTGCCAGCGGTCCCTCGGGTCTCTATGGCTACACCTTC
CASGPSGLYGYTF
>NA|TRBV4-3|TRBJ2-7|NA
TGCGCCAGCAGCCAAGTGGAGAGCTCCTACGAGCAGTACTTC
CASSQVESSYEQYF
>TRBD1|TRBV5-1|TRBJ2-3|NA
TGCGCCAGCAGCTTAAGCGGGACAGGGGTCGAGCATACGCAGTATTTT
CASSLSGTGVEHTQYF
>NA|TRBV3-1/TRBV3-2|TRBJ2-3|NA
TGTGCCAGCAGCCGTGGACTCCGCACAGATACGCAGTATTTT
CASSRGLRTDTQYF
>TRBD2|TRBV4-1|TRBJ2-1|NA
TGCGCCAGCAGCCAACCACCGGGGGGGGACAATGAGCAGTTCTTC
CASSQPPGGDNEQFF
>NA|TRBV24-1|TRBJ2-1|NA
TGTGCCACCAGTGACCAACACAGGCCCCAAAAGTTCTTC
CATSDQHRPQKFF
>TRBD2|TRBV27|TRBJ2-3|NA
TGTGCCAGCACTCCATACGGCGGACTAGAGGGGACAGATACGCAGTATTTT
CASTPYGGLEGTDTQYF
>TRBD2|TRBV5-1|TRBJ2-3|NA
TGCGCCAGCAGCGTTGATAGCGGGGGGGTCACAGATACGCAGTATTTT
CASSVDSGGVTDTQYF
>TRBD1|TRBV2|TRBJ2-7|once
TGTGCCAGCAGGCCGGGACAGGGTTTCTTTGGGACCTACGAGCAGTACTTC
CASRPGQGFFGTYEQYF
>NA|TRBV7-2|TRBJ2-5|few
TGTGCCAGCAGCTTAGTTGTGGGGGGAGAGACCCAGTACTTC
CASSLVVGGETQYF
>NA|TRBV23-1|TRBJ1-5|NA
TGCGCCAGCAGTTGGGACTCAAGAGGGAATCAGCCCCAGCATTTT
CASSWDSRGNQPQHF
>TRBD2|TRBV6-5|TRBJ2-7|NA
TGTGCCAGCAGGGACGGGCTAGCGGGGCTCGAGCAGTACTTC
CASRDGLAGLEQYF
>TRBD1|TRBV4-1|TRBJ1-5|NA
TGCGCCAGCAGCCACTTATTTGGGACAGGGAGTAGGGCAAATCAGCCCCAGCATTTT
CASSHLFGTGSRANQPQHF
>NA|TRBV7-4|TRBJ1-4|NA
TGTGCCAGCAGGCTAACCGGGACTCAACATGCAACTAATGAAAAACTGTTTTTT
CASRLTGTQHATNEKLFF
>NA|TRBV9|TRBJ1-1|once
TGTGCCAGCACATCTGCCAGTGGGCCTGAAGCTTTCTTT
CASTSASGPEAFF
>NA|TRBV10-3|TRBJ1-1|NA
TGTGCCATCGGGGGAGGCGGGGAATCTGAAGCTTTCTTT
CAIGGGGESEAFF
>NA|TRBV19|TRBJ1-1|NA
TGTGCCACCGGGGCGGGGGCGAACACTGAAGCTTTCTTT
CATGAGANTEAFF
>TRBD1|TRBV19|TRBJ1-2|NA
TGTGCCAGTAGTTCGGGACAGGGCTCATATGGCTACACCTTC
CASSSGQGSYGYTF
>NA|TRBV30|TRBJ2-7|NA
TGTGCCTGGAGTGTGGGGGGGGCATACGAGCAGTACTTC
CAWSVGGAYEQYF
>TRBD2|TRBV11-3|TRBJ2-1|NA
TGTGCCAGCAGCTTGACTAGCGGGGGCCTCAATGAGCAGTTCTTC
CASSLTSGGLNEQFF
>NA|TRBV19|TRBJ2-2|NA
TGTGCCAGTACCTCCCTATTAGCGGATCAGGGCGCCGGGGAGCTGTTTTTT
CASTSLLADQGAGELFF
>TRBD1|TRBV15|TRBJ1-5|NA
TGTGCCACCAGCACAATTCGACAGGGGAATCAGCCCCAGCATTTT
CATSTIRQGNQPQHF
>NA|TRBV7-2|TRBJ1-3|NA
TGTGCCAGCAGCTTAGGCAGGGCAGGGGGAAACACCATATATTTT
CASSLGRAGGNTIYF
>NA|TRBV11-2|TRBJ2-7|NA
TGTGCCAGCAGCTTAGAGGGAGGCTACGAGCAGTACTTC
CASSLEGGYEQYF
>NA|TRBV24-1|TRBJ1-1|once
TGTGCCACCAGTGACCCTTCAACAGGGATAGGAGCTTTCTTT
CATSDPSTGIGAFF
>TRBD1|TRBV7-2|TRBJ1-3|NA
TGTGCCAGCAGCTTAGGACAGGGGGGAAACACCATATATTTT
CASSLGQGGNTIYF
>NA|TRBV7-9|TRBJ1-1|few
TGTGCCAGCAGGGGGAGGGAGAACACTGAAGCTTTCTTT
CASRGRENTEAFF
>TRBD2|TRBV7-8|TRBJ2-1|few
TGTGCCAGCAGCTTAGGTTTGCGATTAGCGGGGGGCGACAGCTCCTACAATGAGCAGTTCTTC
CASSLGLRLAGGDSSYNEQFF
>TRBD2|TRBV19|TRBJ2-3|NA
TGTGCCAGCAGACTAGCGGGGGGGGATACGCAGTATTTT
CASRLAGGDTQYF
>NA|TRBV3-1/TRBV3-2|TRBJ2-1|once
TGTGCCAGCAGCCAAGAAAATTTAGAAGCCTACAATGAGCAGTTCTTC
CASSQENLEAYNEQFF
>TRBD1|TRBV4-1|TRBJ1-5|few
TGCGCCAGCAGCCGGACGACAGGGCAATATAGCAATCAGCCCCAGCATTTT
CASSRTTGQYSNQPQHF
>NA|TRBV12-2|TRBJ1-6|NA
TGTGCAAGTCGCTTAGCCCAGAGCAGCAGGAATTCACCCCTCCACTTT
CASRLAQSSRNSPLHF
>TRBD1|TRBV3-1/TRBV3-2|TRBJ2-7|NA
TGTGCCAGCAGCCAAGGGAGAGGACAGGGCGAGCAGTACTTC
CASSQGRGQGEQYF
>TRBD1|TRBV19|TRBJ2-3|NA
TGTGCCAGTAGGGGACAGCCCCGGAGAACAGATACGCAGTATTTT
CASRGQPRRTDTQYF
>NA|TRBV18|TRBJ1-6|once
TGTGCCAGCTCACCACTTTCGGGGATCGATTCACCCCTCCACTTT
CASSPLSGIDSPLHF
>TRBD1|TRBV4-3|TRBJ2-7|NA
TGCGCCAGCAGCCACCTGGGACAGGGGAGTTACGAGCAGTACTTC
CASSHLGQGSYEQYF
>NA|TRBV7-9|TRBJ2-7|NA
TGTGCCAGCAGCCTAGACAGGAACTACGAGCAGTACTTC
CASSLDRNYEQYF
>TRBD1|TRBV5-4|TRBJ1-1|NA
TGTGCCAGCAGCGACTTAACAGGGGGCGAGTCCGCGGCTTTCTTT
CASSDLTGGESAAFF
>TRBD2|TRBV6-5|TRBJ2-3|NA
TGTGCCAGCAGTTACTCGGTCGGGGGGGCAGATACGCAGTATTTT
CASSYSVGGADTQYF
>TRBD1|TRBV19|TRBJ2-6|NA
TGTGCCAGTAGTATTGGAGGGACAGGGGGGGTTTTGAGCTCTGGGGCCAACGTCCTGACTTTC
CASSIGGTGGVLSSGANVLTF
>TRBD1|TRBV7-9|TRBJ1-1|NA
TGTGCCAGCAGCTCACGACAGGGGGCAGGGTGGAATGAAGCTTTCTTT
CASSSRQGAGWNEAFF
>NA|TRBV21-1|TRBJ2-2|NA
TGTGCCAGCAGCAGCGGGGGGGCCGTCACCGGGGAGCTGTTTTTT
CASSSGGAVTGELFF
>NA|TRBV19|TRBJ1-5|few
TGTGCCAGTAGTAGGGTGACATATAGCAATCAGCCCCAGCATTTT
CASSRVTYSNQPQHF
>NA|TRBV7-9|TRBJ2-7|NA
TGTGCCAGCAGCTTGGAGGGATACTCCTACGAGCAGTACTTC
CASSLEGYSYEQYF
>NA|TRBV10-3|TRBJ2-5|NA
TGTGCCATCAGTGTCCGGCTAGCGCCCCAAGAGACCCAGTACTTC
CAISVRLAPQETQYF
>TRBD1|TRBV11-1|TRBJ2-7|NA
TGTGCCAGCAGCTTGACAGGGGGCTACGAGCAGTACTTC
CASSLTGGYEQYF
>NA|TRBV5-8|TRBJ1-2|NA
TGTGCCAGCAGCCCAGGACAGTATGGCTACACCTTC
CASSPGQYGYTF
>TRBD1|TRBV27|TRBJ2-4|NA
TGTGCCAGCAGTCCCGGGACAGGGAAAAACATTCAGTACTTC
CASSPGTGKNIQYF
>NA|TRBV7-8|TRBJ1-5|NA
TGTGCCAGCAGCTTAGGCGGAATTCATCAGCCCCAGCATTTT
CASSLGGIHQPQHF
>TRBD2|TRBV18|TRBJ2-1|NA
TGTGCCAGCTCACCTACCATTGGTAGCGGGGGGGCCTCTAGCTCCTACAATGAGCAGTTCTTC
CASSPTIGSGGASSSYNEQFF
>NA|TRBV12-3/TRBV12-4|TRBJ1-1|many
TGTGCCAGCAGTTCTACCGGGAACACTGAAGCTTTCTTT
CASSSTGNTEAFF
>TRBD2|TRBV13|TRBJ2-4|NA
TGTGCCAGCAGCCCTCTGGGGCTAGCGGGGGGAAACATTCAGTACTTC
CASSPLGLAGGNIQYF
>NA|TRBV9|TRBJ1-6|few
TGTGCCAGCAGCGCGGCTAGGTTGGATTCACCCCTCCACTTT
CASSAARLDSPLHF